The 17 T cell receptor beta chains below were found in one sample sequenced in a study of blood T cell repertoires in COVID-19. Sequencing was performed with immunoSEQ multiplex PCR; in TCRdb, only in-frame clones are kept and a portion is missing. The sample has 35,000 to 55,000 clones, 89% seen once. Material: peripheral blood. The receptors derive from a man aged 70-80 years with active COVID-19.

Only a few counts were recorded for this clone. The gene calls are TRBV6-2 or TRBV6-3 and TRBJ1-1, with D possibly TRBD1 on 6 matching bases. CDR1 is MNHEY, CDR2 SVGEGT, per germline. The CDR3 sequence is 14 residues long. V lost 1 base and J lost 1, with 7 bases in between. The CDR3 nucleotides are TGTGCCAGCAGTTACTGGACAGAGAACACTGAAGCTTTCTTT. Protein product: CASSYWTENTEAFF.

The chain carries TRBV18 and TRBJ2-2; 9 bases are shared with TRBD1. Trimming removed 6 bases from V and 1 base from J; junction bases left unmatched: 9. Looked up from germline, CDR1 is KGHSH and CDR2 is LQKENI. The CDR3 sequence is 17 residues long. Here the CDR3 DNA reads TGTGCCAGCTCGCAGGACAGGGGCCTCTTGAACACCGGGGAGCTGTTTTTT. Translated: CASSQDRGLLNTGELFF.

The chain is built from TRBV11-2 and TRBJ1-4; no definite D call. This CDR3 spans 14 amino acids. V was shortened by 0 bases and J by 5 bases, with 7 bases between the two germline ends. Germline CDR1 SGHAT, CDR2 FQNNGV. The CDR3 sequence: CASSLERENEKLFF. As DNA, the CDR3 is TGTGCCAGCAGCTTAGAAAGAGAGAATGAAAAACTGTTTTTT.

The chain links TRBV6-5 to TRBJ1-1; D is possibly TRBD1 (6 bases). V was cut by 8 bases and J by 1 base, with 14 bases left in between. This CDR3 contains 14 residues. The germline gives CDR1 MNHEY, CDR2 SVGAGI. As DNA, the CDR3 is TGTGCCAGCGGGAACAGGGTAGGGAACACTGAAGCTTTCTTT. This gives the protein CASGNRVGNTEAFF.

The genes are TRBV11-2 and TRBJ1-5; D perhaps matches TRBD1 (5 bases). V was clipped by 5 bases and J by 0 bases, with 11 bases between them. CDR3 length: 15 residues. The V gene's germline CDR1 is SGHAT and CDR2 FQNNGV. Here the CDR3 reads CASSLTGDSNQPQHF. The DNA for the CDR3 is TGTGCCAGCAGCCTTACGGGGGATAGCAATCAGCCCCAGCATTTT. The variable domain in full, completed from reference TRBV11-2 and TRBJ1-5, reads EAGVAQSPRYKIIEKRQSVAFWCNPISGHATLYWYQQILGQGPKLLIQFQNNGVVDDSQLPKDRFSAERLKGVDSTLKIQPAKLEDSAVYLCASSLTGDSNQPQHFGDGTRLSIL.

The CDR3 nucleotides read TGTGCCATCAGTGAGTCGATAGTGTACGAGCAGTACTTC. The encoded protein is CAISESIVYEQYF. V usage is TRBV10-3 and J usage is TRBJ2-7; D uncertain. Trimming removed 0 bases at V and 4 bases at J, with 7 bases between. Per germline, CDR1 ENHRY and CDR2 SYGVKD. The length of the CDR3 is 13 residues.

CDR3 residues: CASGGGNTIYF. CDR3 bases: TGTGCCAGCGGGGGCGGAAACACCATATATTTT. J is TRBJ1-3 and V is TRBV6-5; maybe TRBD1 (6 bases). CDR1 is MNHEY and CDR2 is SVGAGI in the germline V gene. V lost 8 bases, J lost 4 bases, and 6 bases lay in between. The CDR3 loop spans 11 amino acids.

V and J are TRBV7-2 and TRBJ1-2; 7 bases map to TRBD1. V dropped 4 bases and J dropped 8; count of bases not matched to a gene: 13. This CDR3 has 15 amino acids. The germline gives CDR1 SGHTA, CDR2 FQGNSA. This chain's CDR3 is CASSSKVGDSKGYTF. For the CDR3, the DNA is TGTGCCAGCAGCTCTAAGGTCGGGGACAGTAAAGGCTACACCTTC.

This clone appeared a few times. The rearrangement uses TRBV7-2 and TRBJ2-7; D is perhaps TRBD2 (6 bases). Trimming cost V 1 base and J 4 bases, with 11 bases left between them. Germline lookup yields CDR1 SGHTA and CDR2 FQGNSA. The CDR3 has 14 amino acids. The CDR3 reads CASSLGRGMYEQYF. The CDR3, as DNA: TGTGCCAGCAGCTTAGGGCGGGGCATGTACGAGCAGTACTTC. Combining the CDR3 with reference TRBV7-2 and TRBJ2-7 gives the whole variable domain GAGVSQSPSNKVTEKGKDVELRCDPISGHTALYWYRQSLGQGLEFLIYFQGNSAPDKSGLPSDRFSAERTGGSVSTLTIQRTQQEDSAVYLCASSLGRGMYEQYFGPGTRLTVT.

The gene calls are TRBV5-1 and TRBJ2-5, with a possible D match to TRBD1 (5 bases). CDR3 length equals 15 residues. The V end was cut by 0 bases, the J end by 1 base, with 10 bases between. Germline values: CDR1 SGHRS, CDR2 YFSETQ. The CDR3 is CASSLEGQGQETQYF. As DNA, the CDR3 is TGCGCCAGCAGCTTGGAAGGGCAGGGCCAAGAGACCCAGTACTTC.

The chain recombines TRBV7-9 with TRBJ2-7; D is undetermined. V was trimmed by 5 bases and J by 7 bases, leaving 15 bases between them. Germline V gene sequence: CDR1 SEHNR, CDR2 FQNEAQ (reference sequence). This CDR3 region has 13 residues. CDR3 protein: CASSPEVAGEQYF. CDR3 in DNA: TGTGCCAGCAGCCCAGAGGTAGCCGGGGAGCAGTACTTC. Supplemented by reference TRBV7-9 and TRBJ2-7, the full variable domain reads DTGVSQNPRHKITKRGQNVTFRCDPISEHNRLYWYRQTLGQGPEFLTYFQNEAQLEKSRLLSDRFSAERPKGSFSTLEIQRTEQGDSAMYLCASSPEVAGEQYFGPGTRLTVT.

J is TRBJ1-1 and V is TRBV18; D unresolved. Germline V CDR1 and CDR2: KGHSH, LQKENI. This CDR3 contains 14 residues. Trimming cost V 3 bases and J 3 bases, with 11 bases left between them. CDR3 amino acids: CASSPGGMDTEAFF. DNA of the CDR3: TGTGCCAGCTCACCTGGAGGGATGGACACTGAAGCTTTCTTT.

The chain couples TRBV10-2 to TRBJ2-7; unclear D gene. Germline assignment: CDR1 WSHSY and CDR2 SAAADI. V lost 0 bases, J lost 4 bases, and 10 bases lay in between. CDR3 length: 14 residues. CDR3 amino acids: CASSESVPTYEQYF. In DNA form, the CDR3 reads TGCGCCAGCAGTGAGTCGGTCCCTACTTACGAGCAGTACTTC.

The chain links TRBV4-3 to TRBJ1-6; possibly TRBD1 for D (6 bases). Germline loops: CDR1 LGHNA, CDR2 YSLEER. CDR3 length equals 15 residues. Deletions cut 1 base from V and 9 bases from J, with 13 bases between. The CDR3 sequence: CASSQVVQGISPLHF. DNA for the CDR3: TGCGCCAGCAGCCAAGTAGTACAGGGAATTTCACCCCTCCACTTT.

CDR3 bases: TGTGCCAGTCATGGCGGGGTAAAGGGAGGCTCCTACAATGAGCAGTTCTTC. It codes for CASHGGVKGGSYNEQFF. The chain joins TRBV19 to TRBJ2-1; D is possibly TRBD2 (6 bases). CDR3 length equals 17 residues. Germline CDR1 is LNHDA and CDR2 is SQIVND (reference sequence). V was clipped by 8 bases and J by 0 bases, with 20 bases between them. Combining the CDR3 with reference TRBV19 and TRBJ2-1 gives the whole variable domain DGGITQSPKYLFRKEGQNVTLSCEQNLNHDAMYWYRQDPGQGLRLIYYSQIVNDFQKGDIAEGYSVSREKKESFPLTVTSAQKNPTAFYLCASHGGVKGGSYNEQFFGPGTRLTVL.

This chain uses TRBV4-2 with TRBJ1-4; TRBD1 agrees at 8 bases. The CDR3 consists of 15 residues. Germline trimming cut 2 bases from V and 7 bases from J; bases unmatched to any gene: 6. Germline loops: CDR1 LGHNA, CDR2 YNFKEQ. The CDR3 spells CASSQLAGTGEKLFF. The DNA of the CDR3 is TGTGCCAGCAGCCAACTAGCGGGGACAGGTGAAAAACTGTTTTTT.

V is TRBV5-5 and J is TRBJ2-7, with D perhaps matching TRBD2 (6 bases). Germline V gene data show CDR1 as SGHKS and CDR2 as YYEKEE (reference sequence). Trimming left V 0 bases short and J 2 bases short, with 12 bases between. This CDR3 is built from 15 residues. Here the CDR3 DNA reads TGTGCCAGCAGCTTGGGGCGGGACGCAGCCTACGAGCAGTACTTC. Translation gives CASSLGRDAAYEQYF. Drawing the rest from reference TRBV5-5 and TRBJ2-7, the complete variable domain is DAGVTQSPTHLIKTRGQQVTLRCSPISGHKSVSWYQQVLGQGPQFIFQYYEKEERGRGNFPDRFSARQFPNYSSELNVNALLLGDSALYLCASSLGRDAAYEQYFGPGTRLTVT.